These T cell receptor beta chains were read from a single sample in a study of shared clonotypes between healthy human individuals. The table came from immunoSEQ multiplex PCR; TCRdb's copy has only in-frame clones and leaves some out. The repertoire holds more than 2 million clones, with approximately 94% as singletons. The specimen sequenced was naive CD8+ T cells sorted from blood. These receptors originate from a man between 18 and 35 years old in good health. Both conserved end residues are part of each CDR3. A D gene is named only where the DNA matches it firmly. Clone sizes are given selectively: once, few, many, or a class where the clone is expanded.

j_call,d_call,clone_size,v_call,cdr3_nt,cdr3_aa
TRBJ1-4,TRBD1,NA,TRBV28,TGTGCCAGCAGCCCCCAGGGGGAAGGCTCTCTTGAAAAACTGTTTTTT,CASSPQGEGSLEKLFF
TRBJ2-5,NA,NA,TRBV27,TGTGCCAGCAGTTTCATCGGGGCTGGAGAGACCCAGTACTTC,CASSFIGAGETQYF
TRBJ2-1,NA,once,TRBV19,TGTGCCAGTAGTCGTCCTCAGGACGGAGGGAATGAGCAGTTCTTC,CASSRPQDGGNEQFF
TRBJ1-2,NA,NA,TRBV19,TGTGCCAGTAGTATAGGCCCCCAGGGGAACTATGGCTACACCTTC,CASSIGPQGNYGYTF
TRBJ1-1,NA,NA,TRBV13,TGTGCCAGCAGAGGGCGGGGGAACACTGAAGCTTTCTTT,CASRGRGNTEAFF
TRBJ2-3,NA,NA,TRBV9,TGTGCCAGCAGCGCGCCAACAGATACGCAGTATTTT,CASSAPTDTQYF
TRBJ2-2,NA,once,TRBV11-3,TGTGCCAGCAGCTCTAGGGAGAACACCGGGGAGCTGTTTTTT,CASSSRENTGELFF
TRBJ2-1,NA,NA,TRBV4-1,TGCGCCAGCAGCCAAGGGATAGCCCTACCTGAGCAGTTCTTC,CASSQGIALPEQFF
TRBJ2-7,NA,NA,TRBV28,TGTGCCAGCAGTTTACAGGAGGTGAGCTACGAGCAGTACTTC,CASSLQEVSYEQYF
TRBJ1-5,NA,NA,TRBV28,TGTGCCAGCAGTCCCACAGGGTATAGCAATCAGCCCCAGCATTTT,CASSPTGYSNQPQHF
TRBJ2-7,TRBD1,NA,TRBV27,TGTGCCAGCAGTTATTCCGGGACAGGGGGTTCGTACGAGCAGTACTTC,CASSYSGTGGSYEQYF
TRBJ1-6,NA,few,TRBV6-1,TGTGCCAGCAGTGAAACAGGGACTGGGTCACCCCTCCACTTT,CASSETGTGSPLHF
TRBJ2-7,TRBD2,NA,TRBV10-2,TGCGCCAGCACCCCACTGGAGAGCGGGACCTACGAGCAGTACTTC,CASTPLESGTYEQYF
TRBJ1-6,NA,NA,TRBV4-1,TGCGCCAGCAGCCAAGATCCGATGGTGGATTCCTATAATTCACCCCTCCACTTT,CASSQDPMVDSYNSPLHF
TRBJ2-5,TRBD1,NA,TRBV27,TGTGCCAGCAGTTCTCGGGACAGCCAAGAGACCCAGTACTTC,CASSSRDSQETQYF
TRBJ2-1,NA,NA,TRBV19,TGTGCCAGTAGTCCAGGGTTATCGGTCAATGAGCAGTTCTTC,CASSPGLSVNEQFF
TRBJ2-5,TRBD2,NA,TRBV11-2,TGTGCCAGCAGCTTACCTACACTAGCGGGAGGGGGAGAGACCCAGTACTTC,CASSLPTLAGGGETQYF
TRBJ2-5,NA,NA,TRBV30,TGTGCCTGGAGTGTACCGGGGCGGGGGCTTTACCAAGAGACCCAGTACTTC,CAWSVPGRGLYQETQYF
TRBJ2-1,TRBD1,NA,TRBV5-6,TGTGCCAGCAGCTTGGACAGGGGAATCTACAATGAGCAGTTCTTC,CASSLDRGIYNEQFF
TRBJ2-7,NA,NA,TRBV5-5,TGTGCCAGCAGTCTTGGGGTAGCGGAGGGCCTGGAGCAGTACTTC,CASSLGVAEGLEQYF
TRBJ2-1,TRBD1,NA,TRBV7-9,TGTGCCAGCAGCCCGATTGTCCGGGACAGGGATCCCCATGAGCAGTTCTTC,CASSPIVRDRDPHEQFF
TRBJ2-7,NA,once,TRBV5-4,TGTGCCAGCAGCTTTAAAGGGGCGATCTACGAGCAGTACTTC,CASSFKGAIYEQYF
TRBJ2-7,TRBD1,NA,TRBV7-2,TGTGCCAGCAAGGGGGCTTTGGCAGGCGAGCAGTACTTC,CASKGALAGEQYF
TRBJ2-7,NA,NA,TRBV18,TGTGCCAGCTCACCAGATTTAGGGGAATACGAGCAGTACTTC,CASSPDLGEYEQYF
TRBJ2-7,NA,NA,TRBV4-2,TGTGCCAGCAGCCAAGATTTAACCGGATACGAGCAGTACTTC,CASSQDLTGYEQYF
TRBJ1-2,NA,few,TRBV18,TGTGCCAGCTCGCAGCCCCGGGAGATATATGGCTACACCTTC,CASSQPREIYGYTF
TRBJ2-7,TRBD2,once,TRBV7-3,TGTGCCAGCAGCTTCGGCGGGGGAGGCTACGAGCAGTACTTC,CASSFGGGGYEQYF
TRBJ2-5,NA,NA,TRBV27,TGTGCCAGCAGTCCCCAGACAGTCCGATTACAAGAGACCCAGTACTTC,CASSPQTVRLQETQYF
TRBJ1-2,NA,NA,TRBV5-3,TGTGCCAGAAGCTCGACAGACTATGGCTACACCTTC,CARSSTDYGYTF
TRBJ2-7,TRBD2,NA,TRBV11-2,TGTGCCAGCAGCTTGGCGGGAGCGGACGAGCAGTACTTC,CASSLAGADEQYF
TRBJ2-1,TRBD1,NA,TRBV7-9,TGTGCCAGCAGCTTAGCGGGGACAGGGCAGTTCTTC,CASSLAGTGQFF
TRBJ2-1,NA,NA,TRBV19,TGTGCCAGTAGTATAAATGCAGGGCCCAATGAGCAGTTCTTC,CASSINAGPNEQFF
TRBJ2-7,TRBD2,NA,TRBV29-1,TGCAGCGTGGCCGGGATACACAAGCGGGAGGGCCTATACGAGCAGTACTTC,CSVAGIHKREGLYEQYF
TRBJ2-7,TRBD1,NA,TRBV10-2,TGCGCCAGCAGTGATGGCAGGGGGCTCTACGAGCAGTACTTC,CASSDGRGLYEQYF
TRBJ2-5,TRBD2,NA,TRBV28,TGTGCCAGCAGTCCACCCCGGGGGGAATACCAAGAGACCCAGTACTTC,CASSPPRGEYQETQYF
TRBJ1-4,TRBD1,NA,TRBV6-1,TGTGCCAGCAGTCAGACAGGGGGAACTAATGAAAAACTGTTTTTT,CASSQTGGTNEKLFF
TRBJ2-7,NA,NA,TRBV6-1,TGTGCCAGCAGTGAAGGCCGGGGATTTTGGTACGAGCAGTACTTC,CASSEGRGFWYEQYF
TRBJ2-1,TRBD2,NA,TRBV5-3,TGTGCCAGAAGCTTGATAGCGGGAGCTAGGTGGAATGAGCAGTTCTTC,CARSLIAGARWNEQFF
TRBJ2-1,TRBD2,NA,TRBV6-5,TGTGCCAGCAGTTATTCCCTAGCGGTCTACAATGAGCAGTTCTTC,CASSYSLAVYNEQFF
TRBJ2-3,NA,NA,TRBV5-4,TGTGCCAGCAGCCAGGGACTCTTCACAGATACGCAGTATTTT,CASSQGLFTDTQYF
TRBJ2-7,NA,once,TRBV7-9,TGTGCCATCCAGGAGGACTCCTACGAGCAGTACTTC,CAIQEDSYEQYF
TRBJ2-2,NA,NA,TRBV18,TGTGCCAGCTCACCCCCGGGACTGAACACCGGGGAGCTGTTTTTT,CASSPPGLNTGELFF
TRBJ1-2,TRBD1,few,TRBV6-1,TGTGCCAGCAGGGACAGGGAGTATGGCTACACCTTC,CASRDREYGYTF
TRBJ2-3,NA,once,TRBV6-5,TGTGCCAGCAGTTACGGGCGGAGTAGCACAGATACGCAGTATTTT,CASSYGRSSTDTQYF
TRBJ2-7,TRBD2,NA,TRBV5-4,TGTGCCAGCAGTCCGGGCGGGAGGGCCTACGAGCAGTACTTC,CASSPGGRAYEQYF
TRBJ2-1,NA,NA,TRBV11-2,TGTGCCAGCAGCTGGGAGTCGACTACGTTCTTCAATGAGCAGTTCTTC,CASSWESTTFFNEQFF
TRBJ2-7,NA,NA,TRBV18,TGTGCCAGCTCACAGCCGGACAGTTACTACGAGCAGTACTTC,CASSQPDSYYEQYF
TRBJ2-3,NA,once,TRBV6-1,TGTGCCAGCAGTGAAGCAGGGGGAGATACGCAGTATTTT,CASSEAGGDTQYF
TRBJ2-3,TRBD1,NA,TRBV19,TGTGCCAGTAGTACTTGGGACAGGGGCTCAGATACGCAGTATTTT,CASSTWDRGSDTQYF
TRBJ1-1,NA,NA,TRBV6-1,TGTGCCTCGTCTACGGACAGTCAAGAAGCTTTCTTT,CASSTDSQEAFF
TRBJ1-2,TRBD1,NA,TRBV6-5,TGTGCCAGCAGTTACTCGGGACAGGGGGCAGGGGGCTACACCTTC,CASSYSGQGAGGYTF
TRBJ2-1,NA,NA,TRBV19,TGTGCCAGTAGTATAGACCGGACAGAGGGCCGCTACAATGAGCAGTTCTTC,CASSIDRTEGRYNEQFF
TRBJ2-3,NA,NA,TRBV5-1,TGCGCCAGCAGCTTTGGAGGGGTGGATCCAGATACGCAGTATTTT,CASSFGGVDPDTQYF
TRBJ2-1,TRBD1,once,TRBV30,TGTGCCTGGAGTGTCCGAGGTCGGGGACACCGACAGGGGAATGAGCAGTTCTTC,CAWSVRGRGHRQGNEQFF
TRBJ1-4,NA,NA,TRBV5-4,TGTGCCAGCAGCTTGTGGGGGGCTGCAACTAATGAAAAACTGTTTTTT,CASSLWGAATNEKLFF